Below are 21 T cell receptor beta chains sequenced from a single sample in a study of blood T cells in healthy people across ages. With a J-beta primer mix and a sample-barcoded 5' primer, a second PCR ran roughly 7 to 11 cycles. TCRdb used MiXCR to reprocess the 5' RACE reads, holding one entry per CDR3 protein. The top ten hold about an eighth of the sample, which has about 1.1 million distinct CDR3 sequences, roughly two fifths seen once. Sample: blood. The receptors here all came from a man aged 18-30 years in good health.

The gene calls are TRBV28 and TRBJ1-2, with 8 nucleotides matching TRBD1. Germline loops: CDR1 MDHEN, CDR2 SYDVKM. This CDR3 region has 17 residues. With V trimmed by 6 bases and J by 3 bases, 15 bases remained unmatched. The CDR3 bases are TGTGCCAGCAGAGCCCCGGACAGGGCCCCTCTCTACTATGGCTACACCTTC. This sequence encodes CASRAPDRAPLYYGYTF.

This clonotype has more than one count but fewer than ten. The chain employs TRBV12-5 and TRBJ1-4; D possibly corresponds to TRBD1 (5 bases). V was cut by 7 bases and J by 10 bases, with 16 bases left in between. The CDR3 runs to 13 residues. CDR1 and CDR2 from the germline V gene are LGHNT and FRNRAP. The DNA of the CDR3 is TGTGCTAGTGCTCCCCGGGGGGGTGTAAAACTGTTTTTT. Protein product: CASAPRGGVKLFF.

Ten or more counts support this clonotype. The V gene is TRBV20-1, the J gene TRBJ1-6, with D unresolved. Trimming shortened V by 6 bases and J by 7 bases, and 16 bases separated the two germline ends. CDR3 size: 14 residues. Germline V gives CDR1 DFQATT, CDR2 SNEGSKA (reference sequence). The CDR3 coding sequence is TGCAGTGCGTGGGTTGAGGTTGGCAATTCACCCCTCCACTTT. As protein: CSAWVEVGNSPLHF.

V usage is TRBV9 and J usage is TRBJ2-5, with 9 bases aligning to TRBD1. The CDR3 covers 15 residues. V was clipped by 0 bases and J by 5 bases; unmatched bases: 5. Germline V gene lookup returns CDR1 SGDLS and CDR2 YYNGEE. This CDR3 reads CASSVGDRGSETQYF. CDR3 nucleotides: TGTGCCAGCAGCGTAGGAGACAGGGGGTCGGAGACCCAGTACTTC. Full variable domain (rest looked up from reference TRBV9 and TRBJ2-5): DSGVTQTPKHLITATGQRVTLRCSPRSGDLSVYWYQQSLDQGLQFLIQYYNGEERAKGNILERFSAQQFPDLHSELNLSSLELGDSALYFCASSVGDRGSETQYFGPGTRLLVL.

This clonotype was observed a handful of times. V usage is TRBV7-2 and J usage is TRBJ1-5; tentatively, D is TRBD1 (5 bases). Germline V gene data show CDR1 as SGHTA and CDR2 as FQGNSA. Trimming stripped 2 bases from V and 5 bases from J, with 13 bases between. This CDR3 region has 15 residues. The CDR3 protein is CASSLFTGLDQPQHF. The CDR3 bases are TGTGCCAGCAGCTTATTCACGGGGCTCGATCAGCCCCAGCATTTT.

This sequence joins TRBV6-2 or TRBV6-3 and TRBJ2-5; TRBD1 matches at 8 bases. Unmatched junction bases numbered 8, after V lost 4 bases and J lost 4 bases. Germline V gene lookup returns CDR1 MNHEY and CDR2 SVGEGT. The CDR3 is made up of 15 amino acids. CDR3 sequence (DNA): TGTGCCAGCAGTTCTCGACAGGGGTGGGCAGAGACCCAGTACTTC. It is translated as CASSSRQGWAETQYF.

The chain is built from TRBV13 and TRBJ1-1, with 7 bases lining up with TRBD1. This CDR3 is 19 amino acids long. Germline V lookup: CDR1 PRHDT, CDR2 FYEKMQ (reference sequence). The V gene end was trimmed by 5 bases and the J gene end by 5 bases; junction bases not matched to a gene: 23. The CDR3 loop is CASSTLGRDRVNFETEAFF. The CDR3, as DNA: TGTGCCAGCAGCACCCTCGGTCGAGACAGGGTGAACTTCGAAACTGAAGCTTTCTTT.

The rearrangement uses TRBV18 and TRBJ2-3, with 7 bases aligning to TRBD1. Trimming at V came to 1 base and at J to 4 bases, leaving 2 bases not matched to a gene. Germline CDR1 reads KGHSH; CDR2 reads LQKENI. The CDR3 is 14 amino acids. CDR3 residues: CASSPRQGADTQYF. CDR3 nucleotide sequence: TGTGCCAGCTCACCACGTCAGGGGGCAGATACGCAGTATTTT.

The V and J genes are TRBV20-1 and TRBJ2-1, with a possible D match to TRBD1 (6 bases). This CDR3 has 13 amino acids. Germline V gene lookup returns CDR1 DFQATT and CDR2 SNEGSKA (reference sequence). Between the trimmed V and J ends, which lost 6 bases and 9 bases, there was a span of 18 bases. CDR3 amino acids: CSANPITGSEQFF. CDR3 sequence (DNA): TGCAGTGCAAACCCGATAACAGGGAGTGAGCAGTTCTTC.

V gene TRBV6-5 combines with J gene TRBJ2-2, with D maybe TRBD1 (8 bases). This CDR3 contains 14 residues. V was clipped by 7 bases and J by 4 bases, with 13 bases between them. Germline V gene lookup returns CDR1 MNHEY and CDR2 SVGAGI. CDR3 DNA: TGTGCCAGCAACAGGGGGGGAACCACCGGGGAGCTGTTTTTT. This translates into CASNRGGTTGELFF.

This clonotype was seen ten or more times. This CDR3 is CASSQDRISTDTQYF. The CDR3 DNA is TGCGCCAGCAGCCAAGATCGAATCAGCACAGATACGCAGTATTTT. The V gene is TRBV4-3, the J gene TRBJ2-3; D is unclear. Germline V lookup: CDR1 LGHNA, CDR2 YSLEER. V was shortened by 0 bases and J by 0 bases, with 7 bases between the two germline ends. This CDR3 has 15 amino acids.

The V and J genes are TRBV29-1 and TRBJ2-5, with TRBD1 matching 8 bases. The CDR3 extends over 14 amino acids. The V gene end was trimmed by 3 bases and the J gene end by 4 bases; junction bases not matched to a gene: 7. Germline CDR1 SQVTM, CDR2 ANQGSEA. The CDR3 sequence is CSVEGGQALETQYF. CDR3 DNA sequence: TGCAGCGTTGAGGGGGGACAGGCCCTAGAGACCCAGTACTTC.

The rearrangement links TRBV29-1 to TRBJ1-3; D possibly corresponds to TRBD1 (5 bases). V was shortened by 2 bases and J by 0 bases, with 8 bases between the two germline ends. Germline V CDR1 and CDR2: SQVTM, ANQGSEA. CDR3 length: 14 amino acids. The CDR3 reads CSVEQGRSGNTIYF. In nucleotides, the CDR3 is TGCAGCGTTGAACAGGGCCGCTCTGGAAACACCATATATTTT.

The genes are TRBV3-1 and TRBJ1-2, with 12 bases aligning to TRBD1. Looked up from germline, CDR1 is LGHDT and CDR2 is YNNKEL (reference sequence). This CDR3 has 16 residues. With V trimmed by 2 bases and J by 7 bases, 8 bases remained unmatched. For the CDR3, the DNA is TGTGCCAGCAGCCAACCAGGGACAGGGGGCGCATCTGGCTACACCTTC. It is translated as CASSQPGTGGASGYTF. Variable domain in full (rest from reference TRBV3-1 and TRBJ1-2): DTAVSQTPKYLVTQMGNDKSIKCEQNLGHDTMYWYKQDSKKFLKIMFSYNNKELIINETVPNRFSPKSPDKAHLNLHINSLELGDSAVYFCASSQPGTGGASGYTFGSGTRLTVV.

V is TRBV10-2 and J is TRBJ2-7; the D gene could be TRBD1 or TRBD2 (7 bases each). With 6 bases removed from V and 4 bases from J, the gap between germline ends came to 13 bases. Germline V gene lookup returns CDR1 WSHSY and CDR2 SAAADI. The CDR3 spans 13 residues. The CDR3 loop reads CASRQGRAYEQYF. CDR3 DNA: TGCGCCAGCAGACAGGGGAGGGCTTACGAGCAGTACTTC.

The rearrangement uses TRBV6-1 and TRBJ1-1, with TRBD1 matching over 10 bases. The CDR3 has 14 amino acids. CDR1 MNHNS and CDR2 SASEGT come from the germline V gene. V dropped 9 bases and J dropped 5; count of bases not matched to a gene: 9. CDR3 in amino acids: CASPRQGAGTEAFF. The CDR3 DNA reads TGTGCCAGTCCTAGACAGGGGGCCGGGACTGAAGCTTTCTTT.

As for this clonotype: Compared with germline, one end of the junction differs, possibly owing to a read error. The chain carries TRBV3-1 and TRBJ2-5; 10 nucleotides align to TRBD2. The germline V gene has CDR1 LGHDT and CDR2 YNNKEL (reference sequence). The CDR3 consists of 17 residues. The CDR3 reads CACSQDNGGLAVETQYF. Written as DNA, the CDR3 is TGTGCCTGCAGCCAAGATAATGGAGGACTAGCGGTTGAGACCCAGTACTTC.

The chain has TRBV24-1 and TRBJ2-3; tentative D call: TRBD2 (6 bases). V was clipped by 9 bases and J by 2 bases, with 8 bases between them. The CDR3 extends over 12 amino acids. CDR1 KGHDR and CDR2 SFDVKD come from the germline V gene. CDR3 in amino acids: CATGGVTDTQYF. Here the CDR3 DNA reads TGTGCCACCGGAGGGGTCACAGATACGCAGTATTTT.

CDR3 region: CATSRDLAALYNEQYF. CDR3 bases: TGTGCCACCAGCAGAGATCTAGCGGCCCTCTACAATGAGCAGTACTTC. The chain links TRBV15 to TRBJ2-5, with 7 positions matching TRBD2. After removal of 0 bases from V and 11 bases from J, the junction contained 15 bases not matched to a gene. CDR3 length equals 16 residues. Germline loops: CDR1 LNHNV, CDR2 YYDKDF (reference sequence).

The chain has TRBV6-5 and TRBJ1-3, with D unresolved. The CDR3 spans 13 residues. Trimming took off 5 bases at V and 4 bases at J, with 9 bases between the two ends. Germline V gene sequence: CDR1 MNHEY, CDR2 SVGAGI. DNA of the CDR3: TGTGCCAGCAGTCCAAACAACGGAAACACCATATATTTT. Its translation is CASSPNNGNTIYF.

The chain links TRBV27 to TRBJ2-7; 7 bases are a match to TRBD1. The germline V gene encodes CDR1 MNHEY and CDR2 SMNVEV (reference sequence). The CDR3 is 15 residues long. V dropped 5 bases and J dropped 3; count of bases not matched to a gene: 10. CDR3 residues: CASSPNTGVNYEQYF. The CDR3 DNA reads TGTGCCAGCAGTCCAAACACAGGGGTGAACTACGAGCAGTACTTC.